The clone carrying this TCR beta chain was seen just once. The germline V gene has CDR1 MDHEN and CDR2 SYDVKM. The junction had 13 bases not matched to a gene; V was cut back by 2 bases and J by 6 bases. The CDR3 has 17 amino acids. These data come from a study of blood T cell repertoires in COVID-19. Study-wide context: PBMCs, B-cell-depleted T cells, or T cells were the source of the cDNA or gDNA that made up the material.

As originally analysed: Estimated nucleated cell counts came from reference gene primer amplification. Method: immunoSEQ multiplex PCR; TCRdb's copy keeps in-frame clones and lacks some. V and J calls and clone size are those listed in that table; D and trimming were worked out from the DNA. The data show 35,000 to 45,000 clones, over 75% seen once. The TCR comes from an older man with active COVID-19. Specimen: peripheral blood. The rearrangement links TRBV28 to TRBJ2-7, with 10 bases fitting TRBD2. For the CDR3, the DNA is TGTGCCAGCAGTTTAAGGTGGGCTAGCGGGGGACTACGCGAGCAGTACTTC. It codes for CASSLRWASGGLREQYF.